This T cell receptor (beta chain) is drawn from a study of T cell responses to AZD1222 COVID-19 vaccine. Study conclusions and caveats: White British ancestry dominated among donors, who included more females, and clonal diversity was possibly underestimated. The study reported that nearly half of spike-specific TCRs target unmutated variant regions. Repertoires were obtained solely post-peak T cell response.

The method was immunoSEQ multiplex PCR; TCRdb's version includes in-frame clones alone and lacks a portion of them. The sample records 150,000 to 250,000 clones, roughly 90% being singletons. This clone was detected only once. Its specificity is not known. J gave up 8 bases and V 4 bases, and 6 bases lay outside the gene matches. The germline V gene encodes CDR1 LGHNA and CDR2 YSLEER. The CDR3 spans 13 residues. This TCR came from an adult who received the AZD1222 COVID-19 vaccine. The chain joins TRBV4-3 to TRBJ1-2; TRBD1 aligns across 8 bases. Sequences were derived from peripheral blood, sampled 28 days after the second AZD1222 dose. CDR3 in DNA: TGCGCCAGCAGCCCTTGGACAGGGATGGGCTACACCTTC. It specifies CASSPWTGMGYTF.